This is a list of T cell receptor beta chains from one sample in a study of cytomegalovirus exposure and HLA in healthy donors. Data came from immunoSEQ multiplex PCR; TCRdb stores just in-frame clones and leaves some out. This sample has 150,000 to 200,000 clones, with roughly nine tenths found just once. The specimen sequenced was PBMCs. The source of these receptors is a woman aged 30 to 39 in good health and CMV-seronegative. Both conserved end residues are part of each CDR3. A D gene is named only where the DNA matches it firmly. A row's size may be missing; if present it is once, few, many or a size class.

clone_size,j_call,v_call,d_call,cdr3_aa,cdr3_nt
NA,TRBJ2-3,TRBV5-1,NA,CASSYQGQYTDTQYF,TGCGCCAGCAGCTACCAAGGACAATACACAGATACGCAGTATTTT
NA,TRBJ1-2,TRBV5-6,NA,CASSSPGANYGYTF,TGTGCCAGCAGCTCCCCCGGAGCTAACTATGGCTACACCTTC
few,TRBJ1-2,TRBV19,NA,CASRSGGGYTF,TGTGCCAGTAGATCAGGAGGTGGCTACACCTTC
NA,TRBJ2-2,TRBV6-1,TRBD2,CASSDLAGATGELFF,TGTGCCAGCAGTGACCTAGCGGGAGCAACCGGGGAGCTGTTTTTT
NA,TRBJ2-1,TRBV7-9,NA,CASSRPDSLVGEQFF,TGTGCCAGCAGCCGCCCCGACTCACTCGTGGGGGAGCAGTTCTTC
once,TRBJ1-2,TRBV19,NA,CASSTEPGSLGYGYTF,TGTGCCAGTAGTACGGAGCCCGGCTCCCTCGGCTATGGCTACACCTTC
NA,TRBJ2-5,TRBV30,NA,CAWESGETQYF,TGTGCCTGGGAGTCCGGGGAGACCCAGTACTTC
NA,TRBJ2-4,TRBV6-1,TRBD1,CASNDRGLAKNIQYF,TGTGCCAGCAACGACAGGGGACTAGCCAAAAACATTCAGTACTTC
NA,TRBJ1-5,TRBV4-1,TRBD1,CASSQGGQGADQPQHF,TGCGCCAGCAGCCAGGGAGGACAGGGGGCGGATCAGCCCCAGCATTTT
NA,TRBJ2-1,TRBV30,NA,CAWSVNYNNEQFF,TGTGCCTGGAGTGTTAACTACAACAATGAGCAGTTCTTC
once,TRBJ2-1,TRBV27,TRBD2,CAGPGGGQFF,TGTGCCGGACCCGGGGGGGGGCAGTTCTTC
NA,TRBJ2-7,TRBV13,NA,CASSLVRASSTYEQYF,TGTGCCAGCAGCTTAGTTCGCGCTAGCTCTACCTACGAGCAGTACTTC
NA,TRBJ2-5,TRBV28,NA,CASRAGTQETQYF,TGTGCCAGCAGGGCAGGAACCCAAGAGACCCAGTACTTC
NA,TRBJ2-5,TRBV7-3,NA,CASSRQLRAVRGSQETQYF,TGTGCCAGCAGCCGCCAGCTAAGGGCGGTACGGGGGTCCCAAGAGACCCAGTACTTC
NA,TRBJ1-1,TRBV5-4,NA,CASSSGPGHTEAFF,TGTGCCAGCAGCTCGGGTCCGGGGCACACTGAAGCTTTCTTT
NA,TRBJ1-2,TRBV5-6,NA,CASSSDGNYGYTF,TGTGCCAGCAGCTCGGACGGTAACTATGGCTACACCTTC
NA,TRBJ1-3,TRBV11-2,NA,CASSLDPPRSGNTIYF,TGTGCCAGCAGCTTAGATCCCCCCCGGTCGGGAAACACCATATATTTT
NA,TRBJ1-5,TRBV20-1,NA,CSAGGRQPQHF,TGCAGTGCTGGGGGTAGACAGCCCCAGCATTTT
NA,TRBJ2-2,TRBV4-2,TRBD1,CASSQRTGMNTGELFF,TGTGCCAGCAGCCAACGGACAGGAATGAACACCGGGGAGCTGTTTTTT
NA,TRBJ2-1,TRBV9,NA,CASRPGSSYNEQFF,TGTGCCAGCAGGCCTGGGAGCTCCTACAATGAGCAGTTCTTC
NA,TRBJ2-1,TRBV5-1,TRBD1,CASSGNRGHNEQFF,TGCGCCAGCAGCGGCAACAGGGGCCACAATGAGCAGTTCTTC
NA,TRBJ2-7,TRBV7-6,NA,CASSLGSTSYEQYF,TGTGCCAGCAGCCTAGGTAGCACCTCCTACGAGCAGTACTTC
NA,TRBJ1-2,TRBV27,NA,CASSLSPTGFPGYTF,TGTGCCAGCAGTTTATCCCCTACGGGATTCCCCGGCTACACCTTC
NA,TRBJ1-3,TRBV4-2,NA,CASSQLGTSGNTIYF,TGTGCCAGCAGCCAGCTCGGGACATCTGGAAACACCATATATTTT
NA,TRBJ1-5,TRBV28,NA,CASGRDSNQPQHF,TGTGCCAGCGGAAGGGACAGCAATCAGCCCCAGCATTTT
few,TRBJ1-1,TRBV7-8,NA,CASSWGDRNTEAFF,TGTGCCAGCAGCTGGGGCGACAGGAACACTGAAGCTTTCTTT
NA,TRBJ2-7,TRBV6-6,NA,CASSYSPARQSYEQYF,TGTGCCAGCAGTTACTCTCCGGCTCGCCAATCCTACGAGCAGTACTTC
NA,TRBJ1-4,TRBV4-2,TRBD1,CASSQDILRDRGKGELFF,TGTGCCAGCAGCCAAGATATTCTAAGGGACAGGGGTAAAGGAGAACTGTTTTTT
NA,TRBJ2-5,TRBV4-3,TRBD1,CASSQEDRVGETQYF,TGCGCCAGCAGCCAGGAGGACAGGGTTGGAGAGACCCAGTACTTC
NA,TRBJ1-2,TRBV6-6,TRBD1,CATTIRPGQGHGYTF,TGTGCCACCACTATACGACCGGGACAGGGTCATGGCTACACCTTC
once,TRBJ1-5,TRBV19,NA,CATENTRPLQPQHF,TGTGCTACAGAAAATACGCGGCCTCTTCAGCCCCAGCATTTT
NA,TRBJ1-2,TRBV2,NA,CASSATGGSYGYTF,TGTGCCAGTAGTGCAACTGGGGGGAGCTATGGCTACACCTTC
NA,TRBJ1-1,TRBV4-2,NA,CASSQDWARDTEAFF,TGTGCCAGCAGCCAAGATTGGGCCAGGGACACTGAAGCTTTCTTT